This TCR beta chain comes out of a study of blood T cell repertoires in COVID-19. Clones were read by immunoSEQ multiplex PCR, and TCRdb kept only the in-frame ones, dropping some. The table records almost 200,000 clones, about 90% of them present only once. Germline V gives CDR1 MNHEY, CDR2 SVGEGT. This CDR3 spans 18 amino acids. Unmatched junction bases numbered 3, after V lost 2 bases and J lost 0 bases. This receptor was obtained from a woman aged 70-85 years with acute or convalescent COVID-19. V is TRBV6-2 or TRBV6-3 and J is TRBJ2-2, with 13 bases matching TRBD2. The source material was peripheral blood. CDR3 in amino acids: CASSYVGLAGANTGELFF. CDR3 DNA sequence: TGTGCCAGCAGTTACGTAGGACTAGCGGGAGCGAACACCGGGGAGCTGTTTTTT.